This T cell receptor beta chain originates from a study of CD8 T cells in ankylosing spondylitis. General study findings and limits: There was reportedly significant enrichment of clones that were disease-linked in matched ankylosing spondylitis synovial fluid. Past studies reported some motif variants in reactive arthritis synovial fluid and blood. Characteristic of ankylosing spondylitis blood, it appeared, was a TCR beta motif comprising fewer than 10 highly homologous variants.

This clonotype was seen only a few times. No antigen is known for it. By quantitative 5'-RACE with molecular barcodes, the TCR beta libraries were made. TCRdb called the 5' RACE reads again in MiXCR, with one record for every CDR3 protein. The table records 300,000 to 400,000 distinct CDR3 sequences, approximately 22% of them present only once. Sequencing was carried out using blood, either unsorted or a sorted T cell fraction (not recorded which). This clonotype was obtained from a male donor with ankylosing spondylitis or in good health (not recorded which).

CDR3 sequence: CASSPTRTGGGGYTF. The DNA of the CDR3 is TGCGCCAGCAGCCCCACCCGGACAGGGGGTGGTGGCTACACCTTC. V is TRBV4-1 and J is TRBJ1-2, with 10 bases matching TRBD1. V was pared by 4 bases and J by 7 bases, with 9 bases of the junction left unmatched. CDR3 length: 15 residues. Germline lookup yields CDR1 MGHRA and CDR2 YSYEKL.